Presented here are 10 T cell receptor beta chains from one specimen sequenced in a study of blood T cell repertoires in COVID-19. Produced via immunoSEQ multiplex PCR; TCRdb's table is partial and in-frame only. This sample has fewer than 15,000 clones, with approximately 91% found just once. The sample consisted of peripheral blood. Receptors originate from a human donor in a cohort sampled during active COVID-19.

The V gene is TRBV19, the J gene TRBJ1-2, with D possibly TRBD1 on 5 matching bases. Germline V gene sequence: CDR1 LNHDA, CDR2 SQIVND (reference sequence). The CDR3 runs to 15 residues. Trimming cost V 7 bases and J 4 bases, with 19 bases left between them. CDR3 bases: TGTGCCAGTACCCTGGAGGGGTACGGGGGCTATGGCTACACCTTC. It encodes CASTLEGYGGYGYTF. Filled out from reference TRBV19 and TRBJ1-2, the complete variable domain reads DGGITQSPKYLFRKEGQNVTLSCEQNLNHDAMYWYRQDPGQGLRLIYYSQIVNDFQKGDIAEGYSVSREKKESFPLTVTSAQKNPTAFYLCASTLEGYGGYGYTFGSGTRLTVV.

This chain links TRBV6-5 with TRBJ1-1; 8 nucleotides match TRBD1. Germline V lookup: CDR1 MNHEY, CDR2 SVGAGI. V shed 4 bases and J 4 bases; nucleotides not matched to a gene: 8. The length of the CDR3 is 15 residues. The CDR3 spells CASSSGQGLVTEAFF. The CDR3 DNA reads as TGTGCCAGCAGTTCCGGACAGGGATTGGTCACTGAAGCTTTCTTT.

This clone was detected only a few times. The rearrangement links TRBV3-1 (or the pseudogene TRBV3-2) to TRBJ1-4; 7 bases are shared with TRBD1. CDR1 is LGHDT, CDR2 YNNKEL, per germline (reference sequence). CDR3 size: 14 residues. Trimming removed 4 bases from V and 9 bases from J; junction bases left unmatched: 8. CDR3 sequence (DNA): TGTGCCAGCAGCCCCAGACAGGGTGTCCAAAAACTGTTTTTT. Its protein product is CASSPRQGVQKLFF.

V is TRBV19 and J is TRBJ1-5, with unresolved D. The CDR3 has 14 residues. Germline V gives CDR1 LNHDA, CDR2 SQIVND (reference sequence). V was trimmed by 7 bases and J by 2 bases, leaving 12 bases between them. CDR3 DNA: TGTGCCAGTACCCCGCGGAGGGGCAATCAGCCCCAGCATTTT. Translated, it gives CASTPRRGNQPQHF.

This clone was counted once. The chain recombines TRBV12-5 with TRBJ2-3, with D possibly being TRBD2 (6 bases). The CDR3 consists of 14 residues. Germline-derived CDR1 and CDR2 are LGHNT and FRNRAP. Trimming pared 3 bases from V and 2 bases from J, leaving 9 bases between. The CDR3 nucleotides are TGTGCTAGTGGTTTTGGAGGGGTCACAGATACGCAGTATTTT. It specifies CASGFGGVTDTQYF.

The chain couples TRBV5-6 to TRBJ2-7; a weak D match, TRBD1 (6 bases). Between the trimmed V and J ends, which lost 3 bases and 0 bases, there was a span of 7 bases. Germline loops: CDR1 SGHDT, CDR2 YYEEEE. The CDR3 extends over 13 amino acids. Here the CDR3 reads CASSSTGSYEQYF. CDR3 nucleotides: TGTGCCAGCAGCTCGACAGGCTCCTACGAGCAGTACTTC.

Regarding this clone: One end of the junction is discordant with germline, which a read error may explain. The V call is TRBV7-2, the J call TRBJ2-3, with 11 nucleotides matching TRBD2. This CDR3 has 16 residues. Germline V gene data show CDR1 as SGHTA and CDR2 as FQGNSA. CDR3 loop: CASSLKVAGGTGTQYF. Here the CDR3 DNA reads TGTGCCAGCAGCTTAAAGGTAGCGGGGGGGACAGGTACGCAGTATTTT.

The chain has TRBV7-2 and TRBJ2-3; 7 bases map to TRBD2. In germline, CDR1 is SGHTA, CDR2 FQGNSA. After removal of 1 base from V and 4 bases from J, the junction contained 5 bases not matched to a gene. CDR3 size: 15 residues. CDR3 nucleotide sequence: TGTGCCAGCAGCTTAGTTGCGGGGGACGCAGATACGCAGTATTTT. Amino acids: CASSLVAGDADTQYF.

This clone has more than one count but fewer than ten. The chain combines TRBV13 with TRBJ1-3; 7 bases are shared with TRBD1. The CDR3 totals 14 residues. In germline, CDR1 is PRHDT, CDR2 FYEKMQ (reference sequence). V gave up 0 bases and J gave up 6 bases; unmatched junction bases: 2. The CDR3 here is CASSLGRGLNTIYF. CDR3 nucleotides: TGTGCCAGCAGCTTAGGCAGGGGGTTAAACACCATATATTTT.

In its sample, this clone was seen once. The chain carries TRBV3-1 (or the pseudogene TRBV3-2) and TRBJ2-3, with TRBD2 matching over 10 bases. This CDR3 contains 16 residues. V shed 1 base, J shed 1 base, and the junction held 2 bases outside the gene matches. CDR1 is LGHDT and CDR2 is YNNKEL in the germline V gene (reference sequence). The CDR3 sequence is CASSQVLAGGTDTQYF. DNA for the CDR3: TGTGCCAGCAGCCAAGTCCTAGCGGGGGGCACAGATACGCAGTATTTT.